This T cell receptor (beta chain) is drawn from a study of PD-L1 blockade in urothelial cancer (dated by TCRdb to the late 2010s). Regarding the complete study: All patients started therapy at some point between 2014 and 2016 and received atezolizumab 1,200 mg intravenously every 3 weeks. Under ten patients achieved durable clinical benefit and some 21 did not. Blood samples gave a median of 141,255 T cells and approximately 81,000 unique TCRs, with a median clonality of approximately 0.08. Blood samples were analyzed at two time points: 3 weeks after treatment start (second dose) and 6 weeks after treatment start. An ECOG performance status of 0 or 1 was recorded for the patients, and 0 to 3 prior chemotherapy regimens had been received by the patients. Whole exome sequencing and RNA sequencing of pretreatment tumors were performed alongside TCR sequencing in the same patients. About 85% of the roughly 30 patients were males with bladder-origin urothelial cancer, and about 65% of the roughly 30 reported a prior smoking history. An exploratory multi-omic analysis was conducted of the somatic, immune and clinical correlates of response to PD-L1 blockade with atezolizumab in urothelial cancer. Under 30 patients had pretreatment blood TCR-seq, around 25 had at least one posttreatment blood collection, and around 25 had tumor TCR-seq. TCR sequencing covered pretreatment tumor samples and matched, serially collected peripheral blood taken before and after atezolizumab treatment. Durable clinical benefit was defined as a progression-free survival longer than 6 months, and TCR features were additionally tested against progression-free survival and overall survival. Study-wide findings and limitations: Patients with durable benefit showed greater expansion of tumor-associated TCR clones in peripheral blood 3 weeks after starting treatment (n ≈ 20, p = 0.022). Because the sample size was small (n = 29) and many of the analyses were exploratory, the results are meant to be hypothesis-generating. Improved progression-free and overall survival was found to be associated with pretreatment peripheral blood TCR clonality below the median.

Interpreted using the paper, the time point label stands for: peripheral blood 6 weeks after treatment start. The cohort included about 29 patients with locally advanced or metastatic urothelial carcinoma who were treated at Memorial Sloan Kettering on a trial protocol. Peripheral blood mononuclear cells were collected pretreatment and during treatment, with between 1 and 8 total time points obtained per patient. The Qiagen DNeasy Blood extraction kit was used to purify genomic DNA from total PBMCs and tumor samples. PBMCs were collected pretreatment and during treatment, and were isolated and stored as previously described. This clone was detected only a few times. It has no known antigen specificity. Base qualities are not at hand, and no much larger clone is one base apart. Synthetic TCR analog templates were spiked into each PCR so that absolute template abundance could be estimated from read counts. The immunoSEQ assay used bias-controlled V and J gene primers to amplify TCRbeta CDR3 regions from genomic DNA. Sequencing of rearranged TCRbeta segments was performed at approximately 20X coverage. The published analysis was carried out like this. Clustering was used to correct sequencing errors, and CDR3s were annotated against IMGT to assign V, D and J genes. Only productive TCRbeta rearrangements were used in downstream analyses, excluding out-of-frame or stop-codon sequences. Clonality was computed as one minus Shannon entropy normalized by the log of the number of unique productive sequences. Clones differing between time points or between blood and tumor were identified using Fisher's exact test with Benjamini-Hochberg correction, with an adjusted p below 0.01 applied as the threshold. This immuneACCESS table, as held by TCRdb, lists in-frame sequences with V and J called but not all clones. Of the missing ones, under half trace to an unresolved V gene in checked studies; the others have no known cause. The V and J calls and clone size come from that table; D and trimming were worked out from the DNA. The sample records about 91,000 clones, roughly 83% of which are singletons. The ten top clones hold over 7.5% of the sample.

V gives up 6 bases and J gives up 4 bases, and the segment between their germline ends measures 12 bases. In the germline V gene, CDR1 corresponds to MNHEY and CDR2 to SVGAGI. The CDR3 numbers 13 residues from cysteine through phenylalanine. This entry keeps only the CDR3 DNA: 39 bases, framed from base 1. The specimen was PBMCs, collected around atezolizumab (anti-PD-L1) treatment. This TCR came from a man between 65 and 85 years old with urothelial cancer. The chain couples TRBV6-5 to TRBJ1-1; too little of a D gene remains to name it. The DNA is as follows: TGTGCCAGCAGGGGTGAGGCGGGCACTGAAGCTTTCTTT. It codes for CASRGEAGTEAFF.